This T cell receptor beta chain was sequenced for a study of blood T cell repertoires in COVID-19. Only in-frame clones appear in the TCRdb table, and some are missing; sequencing was by immunoSEQ multiplex PCR. The table includes about 59,000 clones, around 67% detected once. The CDR3 is 14 residues long. Germline V gene data show CDR1 as MNHNY and CDR2 as SVGAGI (reference sequence). V was clipped by 0 bases and J by 0 bases, with 5 bases between them. The sample was peripheral blood. The TCR was taken from a woman in her seventies with acute or convalescent COVID-19. V is TRBV6-6 and J is TRBJ1-1; D remains unclear. The CDR3 loop is CASSYSPMNTEAFF. Written as DNA, the CDR3 is TGTGCCAGCAGTTACTCCCCCATGAACACTGAAGCTTTCTTT.